Described below is a single T cell receptor (beta chain) sequence and its context. This specimen comes from a study of T cell responses to AZD1222 COVID-19 vaccine. The CDR3 length is 18 residues. Germline V gives CDR1 SGHNT, CDR2 YYREEE (reference sequence). Trimming left V 4 bases short and J 6 bases short, with 25 bases between. This table comes from immunoSEQ multiplex PCR, and its TCRdb copy is limited to in-frame clones, with some not included. The table shows about 83,000 clones, with about 90% occurring only once. The clonotype comes from an adult in good health. The chain recombines TRBV5-4 with TRBJ2-2; D may correspond to TRBD1 or TRBD2 (5 bases each). The sequences come from peripheral blood, collected on day 0 of MenACWY control vaccination. CDR3 region: CASSQSNRGPVVAGELFF. The DNA of the CDR3 is TGTGCCAGCAGCCAATCCAACCGGGGCCCGGTTGTCGCCGGGGAGCTGTTTTTT.